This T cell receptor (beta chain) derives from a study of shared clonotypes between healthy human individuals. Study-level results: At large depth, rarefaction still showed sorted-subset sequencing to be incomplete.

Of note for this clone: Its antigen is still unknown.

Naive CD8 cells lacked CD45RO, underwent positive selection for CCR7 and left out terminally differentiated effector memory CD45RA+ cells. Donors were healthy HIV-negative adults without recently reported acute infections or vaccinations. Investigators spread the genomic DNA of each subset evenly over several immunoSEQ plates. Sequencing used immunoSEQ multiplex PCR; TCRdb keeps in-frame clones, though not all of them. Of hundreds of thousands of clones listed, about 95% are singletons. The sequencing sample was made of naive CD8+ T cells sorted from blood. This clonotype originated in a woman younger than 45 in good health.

The CDR3, as DNA: TGTGCCAGCAGCCCCTCACCCAGACAGGGGGGAGGAGAGACCCAGTACTTC. Translation gives CASSPSPRQGGGETQYF. This chain links TRBV13 with TRBJ2-5; 9 bases match TRBD1. V shed 5 bases and J 4 bases; nucleotides not matched to a gene: 14. This CDR3 has 17 amino acids. CDR1 is PRHDT, CDR2 FYEKMQ, per germline (reference sequence).